This TCR beta chain is from a study of identical twins. Regarding the study as a whole: Recombination models fit unrelated individuals' TCR alpha sharing but underestimated twins'. Insertion counts were lower in abundant cord blood beta clonotypes, a trend that memory repertoires did not show.

There are many counts of this clonotype. The target antigen is unknown. TCRdb passed the 5' RACE reads through MiXCR, listing each CDR3 protein once. The sample lists some 630,000 distinct CDR3 sequences, about 7% occurring once. With no exceptions, donors were healthy Caucasians. V gave up 1 base and J gave up 0 bases, with 4 bases separating them. CDR1 and CDR2 (germline): SEHNR, FQNEAQ (reference sequence). CDR3 size: 14 residues. The same sample was also used in a study of yellow fever vaccine responses in identical twins. This second study says: Reports say the vaccine T cell response in twins looked partly convergent and partly personalized.

The chain employs TRBV7-9 and TRBJ2-1; D not resolved. This TCR derives from a woman under 30 in good health. Sequencing used PBMCs. The CDR3, as DNA: TGTGCCAGCAGCTTAGAGGGCTCCTACAATGAGCAGTTCTTC. Protein: CASSLEGSYNEQFF.